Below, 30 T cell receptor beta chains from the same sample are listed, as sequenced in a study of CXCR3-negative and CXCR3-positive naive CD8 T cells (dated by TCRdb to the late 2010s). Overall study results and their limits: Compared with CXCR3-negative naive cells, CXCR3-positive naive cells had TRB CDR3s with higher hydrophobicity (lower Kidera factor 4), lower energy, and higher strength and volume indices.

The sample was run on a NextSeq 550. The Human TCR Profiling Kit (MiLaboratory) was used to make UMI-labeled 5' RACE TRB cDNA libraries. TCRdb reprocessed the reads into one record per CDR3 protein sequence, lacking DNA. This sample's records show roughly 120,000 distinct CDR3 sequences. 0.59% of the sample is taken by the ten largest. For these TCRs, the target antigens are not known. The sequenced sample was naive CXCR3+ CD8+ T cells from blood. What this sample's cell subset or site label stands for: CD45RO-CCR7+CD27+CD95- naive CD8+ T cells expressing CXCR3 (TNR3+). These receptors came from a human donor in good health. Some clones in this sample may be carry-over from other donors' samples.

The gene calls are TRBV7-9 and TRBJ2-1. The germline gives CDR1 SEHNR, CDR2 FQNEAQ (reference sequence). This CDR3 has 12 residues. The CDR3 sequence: CASSLSQNEQFF. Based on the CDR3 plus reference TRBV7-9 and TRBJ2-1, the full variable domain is DTGVSQNPRHKITKRGQNVTFRCDPISEHNRLYWYRQTLGQGPEFLTYFQNEAQLEKSRLLSDRFSAERPKGSFSTLEIQRTEQGDSAMYLCASSLSQNEQFFGPGTRLTVL.

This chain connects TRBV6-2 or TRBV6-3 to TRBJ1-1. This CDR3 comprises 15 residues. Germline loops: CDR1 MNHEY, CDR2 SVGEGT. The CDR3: CASSYLSTADTEAFF.

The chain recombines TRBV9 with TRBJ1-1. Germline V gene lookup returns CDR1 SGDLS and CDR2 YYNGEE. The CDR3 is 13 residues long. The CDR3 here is CASSVGGGSEAFF.

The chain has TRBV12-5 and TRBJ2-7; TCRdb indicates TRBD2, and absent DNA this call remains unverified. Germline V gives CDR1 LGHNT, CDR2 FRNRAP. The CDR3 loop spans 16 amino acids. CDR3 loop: CASGFPQLAGSYEQYF.

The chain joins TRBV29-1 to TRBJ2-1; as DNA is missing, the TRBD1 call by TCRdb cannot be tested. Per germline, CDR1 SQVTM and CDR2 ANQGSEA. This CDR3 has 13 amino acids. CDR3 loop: CSFLWTGGNEQFF.

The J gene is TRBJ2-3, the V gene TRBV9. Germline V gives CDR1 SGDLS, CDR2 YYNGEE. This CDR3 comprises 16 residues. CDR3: CASSVSAVVSTDTQYF.

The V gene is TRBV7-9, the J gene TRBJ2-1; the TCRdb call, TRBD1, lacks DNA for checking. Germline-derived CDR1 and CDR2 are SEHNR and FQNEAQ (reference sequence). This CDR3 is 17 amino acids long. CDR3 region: CASTLTDEQASYNEQFF.

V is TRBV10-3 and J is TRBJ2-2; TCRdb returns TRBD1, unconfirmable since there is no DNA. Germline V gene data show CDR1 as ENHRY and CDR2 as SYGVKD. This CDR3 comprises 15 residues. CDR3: CAISAGTGLTGELFF.

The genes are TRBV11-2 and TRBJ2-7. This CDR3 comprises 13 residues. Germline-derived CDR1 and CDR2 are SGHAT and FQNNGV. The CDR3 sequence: CASTLGPPYEQYF.

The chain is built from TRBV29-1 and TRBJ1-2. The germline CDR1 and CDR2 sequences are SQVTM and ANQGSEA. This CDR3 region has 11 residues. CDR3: CSVEGGSGYTF.

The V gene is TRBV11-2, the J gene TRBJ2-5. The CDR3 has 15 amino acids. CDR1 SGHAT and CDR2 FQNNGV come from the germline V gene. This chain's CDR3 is CASSLLPEVGETQYF.

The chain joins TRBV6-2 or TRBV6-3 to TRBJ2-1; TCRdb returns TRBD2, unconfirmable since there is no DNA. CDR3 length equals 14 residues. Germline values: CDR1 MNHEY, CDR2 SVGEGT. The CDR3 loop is CASRRGGEYNEQFF.

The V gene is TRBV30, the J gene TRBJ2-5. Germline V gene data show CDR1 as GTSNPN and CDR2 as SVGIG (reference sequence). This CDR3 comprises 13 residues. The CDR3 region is CAWSVQGWETQYF.

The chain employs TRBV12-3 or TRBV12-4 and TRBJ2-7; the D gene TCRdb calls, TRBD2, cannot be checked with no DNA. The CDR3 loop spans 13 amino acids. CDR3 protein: CASGTSGSYEQYF.

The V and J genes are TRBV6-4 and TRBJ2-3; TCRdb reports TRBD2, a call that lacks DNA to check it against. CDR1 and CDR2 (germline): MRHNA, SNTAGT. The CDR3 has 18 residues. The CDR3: CASPSRWGKRISTDTQYF.

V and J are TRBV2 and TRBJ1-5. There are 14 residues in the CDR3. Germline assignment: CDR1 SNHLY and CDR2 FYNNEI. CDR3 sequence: CASSEVTDNQPQHF.

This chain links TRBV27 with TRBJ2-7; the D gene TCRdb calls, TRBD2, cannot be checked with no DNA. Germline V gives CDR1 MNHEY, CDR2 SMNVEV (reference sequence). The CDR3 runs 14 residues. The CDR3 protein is CASSLSRSGGEQYF.

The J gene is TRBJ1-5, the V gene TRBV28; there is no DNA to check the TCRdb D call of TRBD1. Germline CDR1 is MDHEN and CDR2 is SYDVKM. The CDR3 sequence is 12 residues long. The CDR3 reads CASGQGAQPQHF.

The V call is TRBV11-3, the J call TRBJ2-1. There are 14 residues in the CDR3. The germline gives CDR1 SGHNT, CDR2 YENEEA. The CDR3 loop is CASSLESSYNEQFF.

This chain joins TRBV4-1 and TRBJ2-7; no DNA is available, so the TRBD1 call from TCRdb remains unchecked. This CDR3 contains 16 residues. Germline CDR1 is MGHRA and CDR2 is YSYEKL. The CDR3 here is CASSRGGRDKDYEQYF.

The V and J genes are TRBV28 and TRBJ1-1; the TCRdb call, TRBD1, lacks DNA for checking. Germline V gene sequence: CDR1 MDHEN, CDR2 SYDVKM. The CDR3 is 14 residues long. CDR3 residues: CAAGLYLRGTEAFF.

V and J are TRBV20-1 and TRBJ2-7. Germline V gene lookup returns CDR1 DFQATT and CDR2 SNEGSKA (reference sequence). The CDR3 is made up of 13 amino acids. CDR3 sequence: CSASVLDSYEQYF.

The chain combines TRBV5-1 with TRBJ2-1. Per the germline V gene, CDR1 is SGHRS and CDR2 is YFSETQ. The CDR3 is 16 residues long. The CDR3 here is CASSWAGDSSYNEQFF.

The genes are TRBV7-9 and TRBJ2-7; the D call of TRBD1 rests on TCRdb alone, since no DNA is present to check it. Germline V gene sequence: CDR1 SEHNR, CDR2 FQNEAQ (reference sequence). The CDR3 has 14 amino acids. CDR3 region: CASSLRDRAFEQYF.

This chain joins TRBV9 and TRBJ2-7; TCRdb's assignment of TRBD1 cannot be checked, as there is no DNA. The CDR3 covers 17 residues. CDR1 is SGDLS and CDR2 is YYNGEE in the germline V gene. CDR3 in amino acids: CASSAYSGQGLSYEQYF.

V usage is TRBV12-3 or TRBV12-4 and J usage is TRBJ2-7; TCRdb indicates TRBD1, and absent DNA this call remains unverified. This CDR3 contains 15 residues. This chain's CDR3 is CASSLADSSAYEQYF.

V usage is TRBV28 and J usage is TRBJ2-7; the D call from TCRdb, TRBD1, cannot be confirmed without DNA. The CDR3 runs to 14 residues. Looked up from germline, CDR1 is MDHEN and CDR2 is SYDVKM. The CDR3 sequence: CASSLVGQSYEQYF.

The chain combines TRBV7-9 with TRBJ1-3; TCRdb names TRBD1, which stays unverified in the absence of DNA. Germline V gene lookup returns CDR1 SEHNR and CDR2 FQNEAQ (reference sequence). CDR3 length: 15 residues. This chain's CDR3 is CASSPGDNSGNTIYF.

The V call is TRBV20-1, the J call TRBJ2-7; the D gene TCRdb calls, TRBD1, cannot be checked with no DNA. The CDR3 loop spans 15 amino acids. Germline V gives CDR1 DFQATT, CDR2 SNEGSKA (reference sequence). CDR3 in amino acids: CSARDPDRVSYEQYF.

CDR3 in amino acids: CASSPGGSSYGYTF. The chain couples TRBV6-5 to TRBJ1-2. Germline assignment: CDR1 MNHEY and CDR2 SVGAGI. This CDR3 spans 14 amino acids.